These T cell receptor beta chains were read from a single sample in a study of control samples from healthy donors and cancer patients. Profiling relied on immunoSEQ multiplex PCR, and the TCRdb table lists in-frame clones only, not all of them. The sample includes roughly 200,000 clones, 85% to 95% of them seen just once. The sequencing input was blood. The receptor set was obtained from a man over 45 in good health. The CDR3 runs from the conserved cysteine through the conserved F or W. A D gene is named only where the DNA matches it firmly. Some rows mark clone size as missing; the rest say once, few, many or name a class of expanded clone.

clone_size	v_call	d_call	j_call	cdr3_aa	cdr3_nt
-	TRBV5-1	-	TRBJ2-5	CASSLSTVQETQYF	TGCGCCAGCAGCCTCTCGACAGTACAAGAGACCCAGTACTTC
-	TRBV18	-	TRBJ1-4	CASSPQGITNEKLFF	TGTGCCAGCTCACCACAGGGGATCACTAATGAAAAACTGTTTTTT
few	TRBV12-5	-	TRBJ1-4	CASGLPTPGPLEPCKLFF	TGTGCTAGTGGTTTGCCGACGCCGGGACCTCTCGAGCCTTGCAAACTGTTTTTT
-	TRBV3-1/TRBV3-2	TRBD1	TRBJ1-1	CASTLRDRMNTEAFF	TGTGCCAGCACTCTACGGGACAGGATGAACACTGAAGCTTTCTTT
-	TRBV7-7	-	TRBJ1-6	CASSLSRTPLVQDSPLHF	TGTGCCAGCAGCTTAAGTAGGACACCTCTGGTTCAGGATTCACCCCTCCACTTT
-	TRBV4-1	-	TRBJ2-1	CASSQGGGGGEQFF	TGCGCCAGCAGCCAGGGGGGCGGGGGCGGTGAGCAGTTCTTC
-	TRBV18	-	TRBJ2-5	CASSNNGGDQETQYF	TGTGCCAGCTCTAATAACGGGGGAGACCAAGAGACCCAGTACTTC
-	TRBV19	-	TRBJ1-5	CASTLGTVSNQPQHF	TGTGCCAGTACCCTAGGAACGGTTAGCAATCAGCCCCAGCATTTT
-	TRBV11-3	TRBD1	TRBJ2-2	CASSPRQGARTGELFF	TGTGCCAGCAGCCCTCGACAGGGGGCTCGAACCGGGGAGCTGTTTTTT
-	TRBV18	-	TRBJ1-5	CASSPPSLDQPQHF	TGTGCCAGCTCACCACCAAGTCTAGATCAGCCCCAGCATTTT
once	TRBV2	TRBD2	TRBJ2-3	CASSEATSGGTDTQYF	TGTGCCAGCAGTGAAGCCACTAGCGGGGGCACAGATACGCAGTATTTT
-	TRBV4-3	TRBD1	TRBJ2-7	CASSQDRAYEQYF	TGCGCCAGCAGCCAGGACAGGGCCTACGAGCAGTACTTC
-	TRBV28	-	TRBJ1-2	CASSTTTVYYGYTF	TGTGCCAGCAGTACAACGACAGTTTACTATGGCTACACCTTC
once	TRBV7-7	-	TRBJ2-3	CASSSVTQADTQYF	TGTGCTAGCAGCTCCGTTACTCAGGCAGATACGCAGTATTTT
-	TRBV2	-	TRBJ1-5	CASSEPGTWGQPQHF	TGTGCCAGCAGTGAACCTGGGACATGGGGTCAGCCCCAGCATTTT